This T cell receptor (beta chain) was sequenced in a study of blood T cell repertoires in COVID-19. Study background: COVID-19 samples collected from the United States, Italy and Spain covered acute and convalescent phases. Nucleic acid was either cDNA or gDNA, and it came from T cells, B-cell-depleted T cells, or PBMCs.

Methods used by the authors: Amplification of reference gene primers provided the estimated nucleated cell counts. The assay was immunoSEQ multiplex PCR, and TCRdb's table has in-frame clones only and misses some. V and J calls and clone size are given by that table; D and trimming were obtained from the DNA. This table holds about 180,000 clones, roughly 86% found once. Germline CDR1 is LNHDA and CDR2 is SQIVND (reference sequence). CDR3 length: 14 amino acids. V shed 1 base and J shed 5 bases, with 12 bases lying between them. Source material: peripheral blood. This TCR came from a woman in her 30s with active or convalescent COVID-19. J is TRBJ2-7 and V is TRBV19, with D possibly TRBD2 on 6 matching bases. CDR3 nucleotide sequence: TGTGCCAGTAGTATAGGCACCGGGAGTCACGAGCAGTACTTC. The encoded protein is CASSIGTGSHEQYF.